These T cell receptor beta chains were read from a single sample in a study of PD-1 blockade in classical Hodgkin lymphoma. Assay used: immunoSEQ multiplex PCR; TCRdb lists only in-frame clones, some missing. The sample records just under 20,000 clones, about 85% being singletons. Sequenced material: CD8+ T cells from blood, taken before the fourth cycle of nivolumab. The receptors stem from a human donor with classical Hodgkin lymphoma. The CDR3 runs from the conserved cysteine through the conserved F or W. A D gene is named only where the DNA matches it firmly. Size tells how often a clone was seen (once, few, many) or the class of an expanded clone, and some rows leave it out.

D gene	clone size	J gene	V gene	CDR3 protein	CDR3 DNA
TRBD1	NA	TRBJ2-7	TRBV5-1	CASSSGTGRAPYEQYF	TGCGCCAGCAGCTCTGGGACAGGAAGGGCCCCCTACGAGCAGTACTTC
NA	NA	TRBJ1-2	TRBV10-3	CAISESNWDLNYGYTF	TGTGCCATCAGTGAGTCGAATTGGGACCTAAACTATGGCTACACCTTC
NA	NA	TRBJ2-1	TRBV21-1	CASSKEDSGRWNEQFF	TGTGCCAGCAGCAAAGAGGATAGCGGGAGATGGAATGAGCAGTTCTTC
NA	NA	TRBJ2-2	TRBV7-2	CASSSAVGSYTGELFF	TGTGCCAGCAGCTCCGCCGTGGGCAGTTACACCGGGGAGCTGTTTTTT
TRBD2	NA	TRBJ2-7	TRBV19	CASSTTSGRVYEQYF	TGTGCCAGTAGTACGACTAGCGGGAGAGTCTACGAGCAGTACTTC
TRBD1	NA	TRBJ1-5	TRBV19	CASSRGTGVSNQPQHF	TGTGCCAGTAGTCGGGGGACAGGGGTCAGCAATCAGCCCCAGCATTTT
NA	NA	TRBJ2-2	TRBV15	CATSRITGELFF	TGTGCCACCAGCAGAATAACCGGGGAGCTGTTTTTT
NA	once	TRBJ2-1	TRBV7-9	CASSLGYNEQFF	TGTGCCAGCAGCTTAGGCTACAATGAGCAGTTCTTC
NA	NA	TRBJ2-7	TRBV6-1	CASSEWAGTGSYEQYF	TGTGCCAGCAGTGAATGGGCGGGGACGGGGTCCTACGAGCAGTACTTC
TRBD1	NA	TRBJ2-7	TRBV5-1	CASSYGTGDEQYF	TGCGCCAGCAGCTATGGGACAGGGGACGAGCAGTACTTC
NA	NA	TRBJ1-4	TRBV7-9	CASSPGGGFNEKLFF	TGTGCCAGCAGCCCGGGGGGGGGATTTAATGAAAAACTGTTTTTT
NA	NA	TRBJ2-5	TRBV29-1	CSVEDRGSWGETQYF	TGCAGCGTTGAAGATAGGGGGTCATGGGGGGAGACCCAGTACTTC
NA	NA	TRBJ2-5	TRBV11-2	CASSPRGRRDGETQYF	TGTGCCAGCAGCCCTAGGGGGAGGCGGGACGGAGAGACCCAGTACTTC
NA	NA	TRBJ2-5	TRBV18	CASSPPDPAGETQYF	TGTGCCAGCTCACCACCCGACCCCGCCGGGGAGACCCAGTACTTC
TRBD1	once	TRBJ1-2	TRBV2	CASMTGGYGYTF	TGTGCCAGCATGACAGGGGGCTATGGCTACACCTTC
TRBD2	NA	TRBJ2-1	TRBV11-2	CASRTGLAGGDEQFF	TGTGCCAGCAGAACGGGACTAGCGGGAGGTGATGAGCAGTTCTTC
TRBD1	NA	TRBJ2-5	TRBV9	CASSDHRGAETQYF	TGTGCCAGCAGCGATCACAGGGGCGCAGAGACCCAGTACTTC
NA	NA	TRBJ2-7	TRBV7-7	CASSLGETYEQYF	TGTGCCAGCAGCTTAGGGGAGACCTACGAGCAGTACTTC
TRBD1	NA	TRBJ2-1	TRBV4-1	CASSQDSSTGLNEQFF	TGCGCCAGCAGCCAAGATTCTTCGACAGGGCTTAATGAGCAGTTCTTC
TRBD2	NA	TRBJ2-7	TRBV19	CASSIKTAGRGGSYEQYF	TGTGCCAGTAGTATAAAAACCGCGGGCCGGGGGGGGTCATACGAGCAGTACTTC
NA	NA	TRBJ1-1	TRBV9	CASSSGGTEAFF	TGTGCCAGCAGCTCCGGGGGCACTGAAGCTTTCTTT
TRBD1	once	TRBJ1-1	TRBV2	CAITGTAGWAFF	TGTGCCATTACAGGGACAGCCGGTTGGGCTTTCTTT
NA	NA	TRBJ1-1	TRBV27	CASGRWRESTEAFF	TGTGCCAGCGGCCGATGGCGCGAATCGACTGAAGCTTTCTTT
NA	NA	TRBJ2-1	TRBV7-9	CASVRNEQFF	TGTGCCAGCGTGAGAAATGAGCAGTTCTTC
TRBD2	NA	TRBJ2-4	TRBV4-2	CASSQRTSGKNIQYF	TGTGCCAGCAGCCAAAGGACTAGCGGCAAAAACATTCAGTACTTC
NA	NA	TRBJ2-1	TRBV7-9	CASSLGGSPYNEQFF	TGTGCCAGCAGCTTAGGCGGGTCACCCTACAATGAGCAGTTCTTC
NA	NA	TRBJ2-2	TRBV7-9	CAQDTGELFF	TGTGCCCAGGATACCGGGGAGCTGTTTTTT
TRBD2	few	TRBJ2-7	TRBV13	CASSLGLAGSSYEQYF	TGTGCCAGCAGCCTGGGACTAGCGGGGAGCTCCTACGAGCAGTACTTC
TRBD1	NA	TRBJ2-7	TRBV30	CAWRGTGSGQYF	TGTGCCTGGAGGGGGACAGGGTCTGGGCAGTACTTC
TRBD1	NA	TRBJ2-5	TRBV27	CASSLTGVEQYF	TGTGCCAGCAGTTTAACAGGGGTTGAGCAGTACTTC
NA	NA	TRBJ2-7	TRBV11-2	CASSLGPFTYEQYF	TGTGCCAGCAGCTTGGGACCCTTTACCTACGAGCAGTACTTC
NA	NA	TRBJ1-5	TRBV15	CATSRARAGNQPQHF	TGTGCCACCAGCCGAGCACGCGCGGGGAATCAGCCCCAGCATTTT
TRBD1	NA	TRBJ1-2	TRBV27	CASSLYGTGVDGYTF	TGTGCCAGCAGTCTATATGGGACAGGGGTCGATGGCTACACCTTC
TRBD1	NA	TRBJ2-7	TRBV5-4	CASSTEGQGSDEQYF	TGTGCCAGCAGCACCGAGGGACAGGGGTCGGACGAGCAGTACTTC
TRBD1	NA	TRBJ1-1	TRBV5-1	CASNLQRQGVRTEAFF	TGCGCCAGCAATCTCCAGAGGCAGGGGGTGAGGACTGAAGCTTTCTTT
NA	NA	TRBJ2-2	TRBV5-6	CASSLALGWGLPGELFF	TGTGCCAGCAGCTTGGCCTTGGGGTGGGGTTTGCCCGGGGAGCTGTTTTTT
NA	NA	TRBJ2-2	TRBV5-1	CASSLGGTGELFF	TGCGCCAGCAGCTTGGGGGGCACCGGGGAGCTGTTTTTT
NA	few	TRBJ1-2	TRBV19	CASSISGQFYGYTF	TGTGCCAGTAGTATATCAGGGCAGTTCTATGGCTACACCTTC
TRBD2	NA	TRBJ2-5	TRBV10-2	CASSELAGGDQETQYF	TGCGCCAGCAGTGAGTTAGCGGGAGGGGACCAAGAGACCCAGTACTTC
NA	NA	TRBJ2-7	TRBV5-1	CASSHRDGYEQYF	TGCGCCAGCAGCCACCGGGACGGCTACGAGCAGTACTTC
NA	NA	TRBJ2-3	TRBV7-6	CASSLTHYGSADTQYF	TGTGCCAGCAGCCTTACACACTACGGGAGCGCAGATACGCAGTATTTT
TRBD1	NA	TRBJ2-7	TRBV15	CATSRHRDSPTYEQYF	TGTGCCACCAGCAGACACCGGGACAGTCCCACCTACGAGCAGTACTTC
NA	NA	TRBJ2-5	TRBV6-5	CASSTYRSPGETQYF	TGTGCCAGCAGTACCTACAGGTCCCCTGGGGAGACCCAGTACTTC
NA	NA	TRBJ2-7	TRBV6-1	CASRWVRYEQYF	TGTGCCAGCAGGTGGGTGAGATACGAGCAGTACTTC
NA	few	TRBJ1-1	TRBV10-3	CAITHGGNTEAFF	TGTGCCATCACCCATGGGGGGAACACTGAAGCTTTCTTT
NA	NA	TRBJ2-5	TRBV4-1	CASSQDGAEAQETQYF	TGCGCCAGCAGCCAAGATGGAGCGGAAGCCCAAGAGACCCAGTACTTC
NA	NA	TRBJ1-6	TRBV25-1	CASSEYMGENSPLHF	TGTGCCAGCAGTGAATATATGGGGGAAAATTCACCCCTCCACTTT
NA	few	TRBJ2-3	TRBV27	CASSLPSGVTQYF	TGTGCCAGCAGTTTACCCTCGGGGGTTACGCAGTATTTT
NA	NA	TRBJ1-4	TRBV7-9	CASSLWRGGSNEKLFF	TGTGCCAGCAGCTTATGGAGGGGAGGGAGTAATGAAAAACTGTTTTTT
NA	NA	TRBJ2-1	TRBV27	CASSQRRAYNEQFF	TGTGCCAGCAGCCAGCGGCGCGCCTACAATGAGCAGTTCTTC
NA	once	TRBJ2-1	TRBV27	CASSLFSGVGNEQFF	TGTGCCAGCAGTTTATTCAGCGGAGTGGGGAATGAGCAGTTCTTC